This T cell receptor (beta chain) was captured in a study of molecular identifiers for immune sequencing clone quantification. Trimming stripped 0 bases from V and 10 bases from J, with 11 bases between. The CDR3 is 13 residues long. Germline CDR1 and CDR2: SGHDT and YYEEEE. This clonotype was detected ten times or more. TCRdb reprocessed the PCR reads via MiXCR and lists one record per CDR3 protein. The sample yields about 39,000 distinct CDR3 sequences, approximately 17% seen once. Material for sequencing was naive CD8+ T cells from blood, with Jurkat cell RNA spiked in. The subset is: FACS-sorted CD8+CD4-CCR7+CD45RA+ naive T cells. This receptor was obtained from a human donor in good health. Some libraries in this study had Jurkat cell RNA spiked in. The chain combines TRBV5-6 with TRBJ2-1, with D possibly TRBD2 on 6 matching bases. The CDR3 is CASSLGGVREQFF. CDR3 nucleotides: TGTGCCAGCAGCTTGGGGGGGGTGAGGGAGCAGTTCTTC.